The T cell receptor beta chain described here comes from a study of identical twins. Every one of the donors was a healthy Caucasian. TCRdb re-called the 5' RACE reads through MiXCR, storing one row per CDR3 protein. This sample has about 690,000 distinct CDR3 sequences, with 6% to 6.5% found just once. Trimming took off 7 bases at V and 0 bases at J, with 6 bases between the two ends. There are 12 residues in the CDR3. The sequenced material came from naive T cells sorted from blood. The source of this sequence is a man younger than 35 in good health. This chain links TRBV12-3 or TRBV12-4 with TRBJ1-1, with no clear D. CDR3 protein: CASKWMNTEAFF. CDR3 in DNA: TGTGCCAGCAAGTGGATGAACACTGAAGCTTTCTTT.